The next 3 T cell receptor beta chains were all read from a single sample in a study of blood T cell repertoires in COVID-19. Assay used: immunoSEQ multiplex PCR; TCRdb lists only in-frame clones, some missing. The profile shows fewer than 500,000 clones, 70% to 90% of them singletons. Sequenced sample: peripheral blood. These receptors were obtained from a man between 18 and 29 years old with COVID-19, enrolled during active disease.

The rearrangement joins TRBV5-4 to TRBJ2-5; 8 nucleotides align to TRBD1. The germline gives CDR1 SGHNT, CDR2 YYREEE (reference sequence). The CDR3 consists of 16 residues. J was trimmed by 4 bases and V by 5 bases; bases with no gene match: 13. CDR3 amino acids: CASSSRTGMNRETQYF. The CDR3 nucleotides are TGTGCCAGCAGTTCCCGGACAGGGATGAATCGAGAGACCCAGTACTTC.

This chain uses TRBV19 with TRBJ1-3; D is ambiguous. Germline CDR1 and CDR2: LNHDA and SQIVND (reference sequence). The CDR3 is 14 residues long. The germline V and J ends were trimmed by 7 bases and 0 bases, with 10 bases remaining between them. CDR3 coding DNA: TGTGCCAGTAAGGGAGGAAGCTCTGGAAACACCATATATTTT. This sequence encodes CASKGGSSGNTIYF. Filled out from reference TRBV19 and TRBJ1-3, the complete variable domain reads DGGITQSPKYLFRKEGQNVTLSCEQNLNHDAMYWYRQDPGQGLRLIYYSQIVNDFQKGDIAEGYSVSREKKESFPLTVTSAQKNPTAFYLCASKGGSSGNTIYFGEGSWLTVV.

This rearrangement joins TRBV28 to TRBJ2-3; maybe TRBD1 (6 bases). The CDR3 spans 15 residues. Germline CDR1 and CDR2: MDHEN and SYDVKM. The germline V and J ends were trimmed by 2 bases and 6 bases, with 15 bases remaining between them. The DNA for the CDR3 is TGTGCCAGCAGTTTACCTGGGGGCCTAATTGATACGCAGTATTTT. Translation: CASSLPGGLIDTQYF.